This TCR beta chain was identified during a study of blood T cell repertoires in COVID-19. Whole-study context: COVID-19 samples collected from the United States, Italy and Spain covered acute and convalescent phases.

Profiled with immunoSEQ multiplex PCR; TCRdb holds only in-frame clones, not every one. Among roughly 150,000 clones listed, 82% were seen once. This CDR3 spans 15 amino acids. CDR1 and CDR2 (germline): SGDLS, YYNGEE. With V trimmed by 1 base and J by 7 bases, 8 bases remained unmatched. V is TRBV9 and J is TRBJ2-1; 7 bases are a match to TRBD2. Sequencing used PBMCs or T cells enriched from blood (not recorded which). The sequence was obtained from a man in his sixties who had recovered from COVID-19. In nucleotides, the CDR3 is TGTGCCAGCAGCGTACGAGCGGGACGGAGGAATGAGCAGTTCTTC. This gives the protein CASSVRAGRRNEQFF.